These 11 T cell receptor beta chains originate from one sample sequenced in a study of T cell responses to AZD1222 COVID-19 vaccine. The assay was immunoSEQ multiplex PCR, and TCRdb's table has in-frame clones only and misses some. The table shows tens of thousands of clones, with around nine tenths occurring only once. The sample was peripheral blood, taken 28 days after the second AZD1222 dose. These TCRs come from an adult who received the AZD1222 COVID-19 vaccine.

The rearrangement links TRBV19 to TRBJ1-2; perhaps TRBD1 as D (5 bases). This CDR3 contains 13 residues. V gave up 0 bases and J gave up 4 bases, with 6 bases separating them. Germline CDR1 is LNHDA and CDR2 is SQIVND (reference sequence). The CDR3 loop reads CASSIEGGYGYTF. CDR3 nucleotides: TGTGCCAGTAGTATAGAGGGGGGCTATGGCTACACCTTC.

V gene TRBV20-1 combines with J gene TRBJ2-7; weak D call: TRBD2 (7 bases). Germline CDR1 reads DFQATT; CDR2 reads SNEGSKA (reference sequence). The CDR3 has 11 amino acids. The CDR3 DNA reads as TGCAGGGGGGGGGCTGGGCGCGGGCAGTACTTC. The encoded protein is CRGGAGRGQYF.

The rearrangement joins TRBV29-1 to TRBJ2-7, with D perhaps TRBD1 (6 bases). CDR3 size: 15 residues. The germline CDR1 and CDR2 sequences are SQVTM and ANQGSEA. Trimming removed 7 bases at V and 0 bases at J, with 19 bases between. DNA of the CDR3: TGCAGCGCCACAGGGTCGAGGGGACACTCCTACGAGCAGTACTTC. Encoded protein: CSATGSRGHSYEQYF.

The gene calls are TRBV12-5 and TRBJ2-3, with D uncertain. V dropped 7 bases and J dropped 4 bases, with 9 bases sitting between them. Germline-derived CDR1 and CDR2 are LGHNT and FRNRAP. The CDR3 length is 12 residues. The CDR3 sequence: CASVGSADTQYF. The CDR3 coding sequence is TGTGCTAGTGTAGGAAGCGCAGATACGCAGTATTTT. The full variable domain, with the rest looked up from reference TRBV12-5 and TRBJ2-3, is DARVTQTPRHKVTEMGQEVTMRCQPILGHNTVFWYRQTMMQGLELLAYFRNRAPLDDSGMPKDRFSAEMPDATLATLKIQPSEPRDSAVYFCASVGSADTQYFGPGTRLTVL.

The chain is built from TRBV2 and TRBJ1-1, with TRBD1 as a possible D gene (5 bases). The CDR3 covers 17 residues. With 5 bases removed from V and 0 bases from J, the gap between germline ends came to 19 bases. Germline CDR1 is SNHLY and CDR2 is FYNNEI. CDR3 sequence reads: CASSPLAGRTLNTEAFF. CDR3 sequence (DNA): TGTGCCAGCAGTCCTCTTGCGGGACGGACCTTGAACACTGAAGCTTTCTTT. The entire variable domain, with the rest obtained from reference TRBV2 and TRBJ1-1, is as follows: EPEVTQTPSHQVTQMGQEVILRCVPISNHLYFYWYRQILGQKVEFLVSFYNNEISEKSEIFDDQFSVERPDGSNFTLKIRSTKLEDSAMYFCASSPLAGRTLNTEAFFGQGTRLTVV.

The V gene is TRBV9, the J gene TRBJ1-1, with D uncertain. Trimming took off 4 bases at V and 1 base at J, with 17 bases between the two ends. The CDR3 length is 16 residues. Germline CDR1 SGDLS, CDR2 YYNGEE. For the CDR3, the DNA is TGTGCCAGCAGCCCTAGTGGGGTTATTGGGAACACTGAAGCTTTCTTT. Amino acid sequence: CASSPSGVIGNTEAFF.

This clone is a singleton in its sample. The chain combines TRBV2 with TRBJ2-6; TRBD2 aligns across 7 bases. Germline lookup yields CDR1 SNHLY and CDR2 FYNNEI. Losses at the gene ends were 7 bases for V and 2 bases for J; bases not matched to a gene: 14. The CDR3 runs to 18 residues. CDR3 loop: CASTKDGGGVPGANVLTF. In DNA, the CDR3 is TGTGCCAGCACTAAAGACGGGGGAGGGGTTCCTGGGGCCAACGTCCTGACTTTC. Variable domain in full (rest from reference TRBV2 and TRBJ2-6): EPEVTQTPSHQVTQMGQEVILRCVPISNHLYFYWYRQILGQKVEFLVSFYNNEISEKSEIFDDQFSVERPDGSNFTLKIRSTKLEDSAMYFCASTKDGGGVPGANVLTFGAGSRLTVL.

V is TRBV7-2 and J is TRBJ2-7; 9 positions agree with TRBD1. This CDR3 is built from 16 residues. V gave up 3 bases and J gave up 2 bases; unmatched junction bases: 8. Germline V gene data show CDR1 as SGHTA and CDR2 as FQGNSA. The CDR3 DNA follows: TGTGCCAGCAGCTTTTCTCGAGACAGGGGGGCCTACGAGCAGTACTTC. Residues: CASSFSRDRGAYEQYF. Complete variable domain (other parts from reference TRBV7-2 and TRBJ2-7): GAGVSQSPSNKVTEKGKDVELRCDPISGHTALYWYRQSLGQGLEFLIYFQGNSAPDKSGLPSDRFSAERTGGSVSTLTIQRTQQEDSAVYLCASSFSRDRGAYEQYFGPGTRLTVT.

The V and J genes are TRBV6-1 and TRBJ1-5, with TRBD1 matching 8 bases. Germline V gene data show CDR1 as MNHNS and CDR2 as SASEGT. The trim removed 3 bases at V and 7 bases at J, leaving 5 bases unmatched. The CDR3 loop spans 14 amino acids. The CDR3 spells CASSETGADQPQHF. CDR3 DNA sequence: TGTGCCAGCAGTGAGACAGGGGCGGACCAGCCCCAGCATTTT.

This clone was counted a single time. The chain joins TRBV28 to TRBJ2-7; D perhaps matches TRBD2 (6 bases). This CDR3 contains 15 residues. In germline, CDR1 is MDHEN, CDR2 SYDVKM. Trimming pared 3 bases from V and 0 bases from J, leaving 12 bases between. The CDR3 region has the DNA TGTGCCAGCAGTTTTTCGGGGGTTAGCTCCTACGAGCAGTACTTC. The encoded protein is CASSFSGVSSYEQYF. Drawing the rest from reference TRBV28 and TRBJ2-7, the complete variable domain is DVKVTQSSRYLVKRTGEKVFLECVQDMDHENMFWYRQDPGLGLRLIYFSYDVKMKEKGDIPEGYSVSREKKERFSLILESASTNQTSMYLCASSFSGVSSYEQYFGPGTRLTVT.

This clone has only a few counts. The gene calls are TRBV6-1 and TRBJ1-4; a weak D match, TRBD1 (5 bases). The germline V gene encodes CDR1 MNHNS and CDR2 SASEGT. The CDR3 has 17 residues. V was clipped by 4 bases and J by 7 bases, with 22 bases between them. DNA for the CDR3: TGTGCCAGCAGTGCCCCCCTATTGTCAGGGATGGGTGAAAAACTGTTTTTT. Amino acid sequence: CASSAPLLSGMGEKLFF.